The 3 T cell receptor beta chains below come from one sample, sequenced in a study of T cells after posttransplantation cyclophosphamide. TCRdb's copy holds only in-frame clones and misses some; the assay was immunoSEQ multiplex PCR. The sample lists about 3,400 clones, 65% to 85% seen once, with about 22% in the top ten. Sample: CD8+ T cells sorted from bone marrow. These receptors all stem from a woman in her fifties or sixties in good health, CMV-negative, and a related stem cell transplant donor.

The chain couples TRBV27 to TRBJ1-5; no reliable D call. V was trimmed by 4 bases and J by 0 bases, leaving 7 bases between them. In germline, CDR1 is MNHEY, CDR2 SMNVEV (reference sequence). This CDR3 has 14 amino acids. The CDR3 DNA reads as TGTGCCAGCAGTTCCGTCGGTAGCAATCAGCCCCAGCATTTT. It translates to CASSSVGSNQPQHF.

The rearrangement uses TRBV9 and TRBJ2-2, with D perhaps TRBD2 (6 bases). CDR1 and CDR2 from the germline V gene are SGDLS and YYNGEE. The V and J ends lost 2 bases and 5 bases respectively, with 13 bases between them. The CDR3 is made up of 15 amino acids. CDR3 sequence (DNA): TGTGCCAGCAGCGTTTCCGGGAGTTCGACCGGGGAGCTGTTTTTT. It encodes CASSVSGSSTGELFF. Based on the CDR3 plus reference TRBV9 and TRBJ2-2, the full variable domain is DSGVTQTPKHLITATGQRVTLRCSPRSGDLSVYWYQQSLDQGLQFLIQYYNGEERAKGNILERFSAQQFPDLHSELNLSSLELGDSALYFCASSVSGSSTGELFFGEGSRLTVL.

In nucleotides, the CDR3 is TGTGCCAGCAGTTTATCGACAGGAACCACTGAAGCTTTCTTT. Its translation is CASSLSTGTTEAFF. This chain connects TRBV27 to TRBJ1-1, with D possibly matching TRBD1 (6 bases). The CDR3 totals 14 residues. Germline V lookup: CDR1 MNHEY, CDR2 SMNVEV (reference sequence). The V and J ends lost 0 bases and 4 bases respectively, with 9 bases between them.